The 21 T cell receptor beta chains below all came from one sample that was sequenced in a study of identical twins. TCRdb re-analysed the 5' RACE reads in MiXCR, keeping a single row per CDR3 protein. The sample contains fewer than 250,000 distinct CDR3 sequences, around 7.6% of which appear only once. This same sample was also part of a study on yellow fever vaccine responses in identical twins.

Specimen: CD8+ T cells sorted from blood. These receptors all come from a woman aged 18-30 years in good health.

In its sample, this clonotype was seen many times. The CDR3 coding sequence is TGTGCCAGCAGTTTTCCGGGAGGAGATACGCAGTATTTT. The encoded protein is CASSFPGGDTQYF. J is TRBJ2-3 and V is TRBV12-3 or TRBV12-4; 7 positions agree with TRBD2. After removal of 3 bases from V and 5 bases from J, the junction contained 2 bases not matched to a gene. The CDR3 sequence is 13 residues long.

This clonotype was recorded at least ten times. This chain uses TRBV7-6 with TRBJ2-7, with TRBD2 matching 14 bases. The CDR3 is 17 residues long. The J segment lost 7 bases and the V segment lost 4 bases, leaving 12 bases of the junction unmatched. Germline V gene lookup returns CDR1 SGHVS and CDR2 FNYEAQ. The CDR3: CASSSNTSTSGRGEQYF. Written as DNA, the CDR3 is TGTGCCAGCAGCTCCAACACATCGACTAGCGGGAGGGGTGAGCAGTACTTC.

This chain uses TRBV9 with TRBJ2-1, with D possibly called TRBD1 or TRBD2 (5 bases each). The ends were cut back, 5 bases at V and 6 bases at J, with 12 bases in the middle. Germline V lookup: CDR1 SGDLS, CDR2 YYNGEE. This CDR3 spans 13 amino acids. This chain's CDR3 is CASRGPGGNEQFF. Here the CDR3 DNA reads TGTGCCAGCAGGGGGCCCGGAGGCAATGAGCAGTTCTTC.

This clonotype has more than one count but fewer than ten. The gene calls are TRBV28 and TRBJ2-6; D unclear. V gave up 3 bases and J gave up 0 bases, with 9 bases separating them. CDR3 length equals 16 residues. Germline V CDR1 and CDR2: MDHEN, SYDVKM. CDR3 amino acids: CASSFLSDSGANVLTF. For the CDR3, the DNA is TGTGCCAGCAGTTTTCTGTCTGACTCTGGGGCCAACGTCCTGACTTTC.

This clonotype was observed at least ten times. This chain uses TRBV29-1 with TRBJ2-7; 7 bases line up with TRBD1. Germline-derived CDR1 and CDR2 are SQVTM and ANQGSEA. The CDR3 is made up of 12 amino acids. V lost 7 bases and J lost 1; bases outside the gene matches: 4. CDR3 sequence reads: CSAQTGSYEQYF. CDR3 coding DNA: TGCAGCGCCCAGACAGGGTCCTACGAGCAGTACTTC.

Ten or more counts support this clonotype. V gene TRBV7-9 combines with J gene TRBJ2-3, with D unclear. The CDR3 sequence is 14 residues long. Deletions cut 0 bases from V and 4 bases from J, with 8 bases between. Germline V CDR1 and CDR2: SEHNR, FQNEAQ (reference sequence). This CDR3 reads CASSLAGAADTQYF. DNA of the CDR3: TGTGCCAGCAGCTTAGCTGGTGCGGCAGATACGCAGTATTTT.

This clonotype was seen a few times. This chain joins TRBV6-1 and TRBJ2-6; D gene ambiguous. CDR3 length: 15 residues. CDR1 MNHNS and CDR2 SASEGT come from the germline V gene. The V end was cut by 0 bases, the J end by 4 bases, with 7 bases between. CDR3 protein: CASSEARSGANVLTF. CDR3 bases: TGTGCCAGCAGTGAAGCCCGTTCAGGGGCCAACGTCCTGACTTTC.

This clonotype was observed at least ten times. The CDR3 reads CSAFPQGGLVYEQYV. For the CDR3, the DNA is TGCAGTGCTTTCCCCCAGGGGGGCCTCGTCTACGAGCAGTACGTC. This rearrangement joins TRBV20-1 to TRBJ2-7; weak D call: TRBD1 (7 bases). The germline V and J ends were trimmed by 5 bases and 3 bases, with 20 bases remaining between them. Germline values: CDR1 DFQATT, CDR2 SNEGSKA (reference sequence). This CDR3 is built from 15 residues.

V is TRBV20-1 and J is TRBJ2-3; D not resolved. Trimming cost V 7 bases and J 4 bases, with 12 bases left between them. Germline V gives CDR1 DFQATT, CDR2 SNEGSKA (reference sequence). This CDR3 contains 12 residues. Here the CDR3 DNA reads TGCAGTGGGGCTCTGGGCCCAGATACGCAGTATTTT. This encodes CSGALGPDTQYF.

The CDR3 loop reads CATSRKDEGYTEAFF. The CDR3 nucleotides read TGTGCCACCAGCAGAAAGGATGAGGGCTACACTGAAGCTTTCTTT. This chain joins TRBV15 and TRBJ1-1, with D hard to call. This CDR3 region has 15 residues. Germline V gene sequence: CDR1 LNHNV, CDR2 YYDKDF (reference sequence). V was pared by 2 bases and J by 3 bases, with 13 bases between.

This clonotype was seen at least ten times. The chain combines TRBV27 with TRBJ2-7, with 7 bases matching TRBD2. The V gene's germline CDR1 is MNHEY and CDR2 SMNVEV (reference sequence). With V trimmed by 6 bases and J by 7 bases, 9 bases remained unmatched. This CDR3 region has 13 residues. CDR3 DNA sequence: TGTGCCAGCAGCGAGGGAGGGCCACGGGAGCAGTACTTC. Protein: CASSEGGPREQYF.

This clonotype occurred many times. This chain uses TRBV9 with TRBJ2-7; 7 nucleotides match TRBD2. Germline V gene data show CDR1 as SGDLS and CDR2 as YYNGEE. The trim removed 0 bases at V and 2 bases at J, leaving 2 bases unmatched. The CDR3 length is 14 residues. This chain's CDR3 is CASSVGGSPYEQYF. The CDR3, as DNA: TGTGCCAGCAGCGTAGGCGGGAGCCCCTACGAGCAGTACTTC. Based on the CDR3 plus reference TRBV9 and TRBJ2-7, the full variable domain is DSGVTQTPKHLITATGQRVTLRCSPRSGDLSVYWYQQSLDQGLQFLIQYYNGEERAKGNILERFSAQQFPDLHSELNLSSLELGDSALYFCASSVGGSPYEQYFGPGTRLTVT.

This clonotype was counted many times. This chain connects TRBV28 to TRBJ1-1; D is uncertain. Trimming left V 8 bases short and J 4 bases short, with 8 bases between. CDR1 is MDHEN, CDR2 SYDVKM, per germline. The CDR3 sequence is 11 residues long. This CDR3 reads CASGWGTEAFF. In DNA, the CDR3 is TGTGCCAGCGGCTGGGGCACTGAAGCTTTCTTT.

CDR3 nucleotide sequence: TGTGCCAGCAGTGAAGCCAACTACGAGCAGTACGTC. This sequence encodes CASSEANYEQYV. The chain carries TRBV2 and TRBJ2-7; D is unresolved. The CDR3 runs to 12 residues. V lost 0 bases to trimming and J lost 3 bases, with 3 bases between them. Per the germline V gene, CDR1 is SNHLY and CDR2 is FYNNEI.

The chain's CDR3 is CASSVVTSGGRGYNEQFF. Written as DNA, the CDR3 is TGTGCCAGCAGCGTAGTTACTAGCGGGGGTCGAGGATACAATGAGCAGTTCTTC. The chain links TRBV9 to TRBJ2-1; TRBD2 matches at 11 bases. Germline values: CDR1 SGDLS, CDR2 YYNGEE. Trimming cost V 0 bases and J 4 bases; bases outside gene matches: 9. The CDR3 runs to 18 residues.

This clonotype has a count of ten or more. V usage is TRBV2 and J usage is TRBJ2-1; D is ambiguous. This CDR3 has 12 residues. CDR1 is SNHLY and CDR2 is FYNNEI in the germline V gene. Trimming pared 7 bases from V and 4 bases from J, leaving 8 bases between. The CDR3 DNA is TGTGCCAGCACCGAGAGGTACAATGAGCAGTTCTTC. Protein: CASTERYNEQFF.

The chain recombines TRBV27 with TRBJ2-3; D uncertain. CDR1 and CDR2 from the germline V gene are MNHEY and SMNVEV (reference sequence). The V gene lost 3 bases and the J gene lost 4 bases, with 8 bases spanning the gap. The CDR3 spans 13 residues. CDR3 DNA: TGTGCCAGCAGTTTGCATCGGGCAGATACGCAGTATTTT. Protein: CASSLHRADTQYF.

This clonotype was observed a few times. The CDR3 region has the DNA TGTGCCAGCAGCCGCTGGCAGGAGGAGCAGTACTTC. This gives the protein CASSRWQEEQYF. The V gene is TRBV7-9, the J gene TRBJ2-7; D not certain. V dropped 5 bases and J dropped 7 bases, with 12 bases sitting between them. This CDR3 spans 12 amino acids. CDR1 and CDR2 (germline): SEHNR, FQNEAQ (reference sequence).

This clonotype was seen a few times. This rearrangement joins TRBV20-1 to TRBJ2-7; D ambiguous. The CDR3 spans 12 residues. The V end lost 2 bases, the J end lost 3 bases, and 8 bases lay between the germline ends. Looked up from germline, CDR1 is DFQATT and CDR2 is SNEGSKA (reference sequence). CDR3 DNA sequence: TGCAGTGCTAGACAGCTTCTCTACGAGCAGTACTTC. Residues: CSARQLLYEQYF.

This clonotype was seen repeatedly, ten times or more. The CDR3 region is CASSLATGGAEEQYF. DNA for the CDR3: TGCGCCAGCAGCTTGGCAACGGGAGGGGCGGAGGAGCAGTACTTC. The chain has TRBV5-1 and TRBJ2-7; TRBD2 matches at 8 bases. Germline CDR1 SGHRS, CDR2 YFSETQ. Trimming removed 0 bases from V and 7 bases from J; junction bases left unmatched: 9. This CDR3 is 15 amino acids long.

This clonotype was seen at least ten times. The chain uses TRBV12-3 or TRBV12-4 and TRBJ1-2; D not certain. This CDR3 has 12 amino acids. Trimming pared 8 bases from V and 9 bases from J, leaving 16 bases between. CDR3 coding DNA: TGTGCCAGCGGTCCAGGTGCGGGCAGCTACACCTTC. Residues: CASGPGAGSYTF.